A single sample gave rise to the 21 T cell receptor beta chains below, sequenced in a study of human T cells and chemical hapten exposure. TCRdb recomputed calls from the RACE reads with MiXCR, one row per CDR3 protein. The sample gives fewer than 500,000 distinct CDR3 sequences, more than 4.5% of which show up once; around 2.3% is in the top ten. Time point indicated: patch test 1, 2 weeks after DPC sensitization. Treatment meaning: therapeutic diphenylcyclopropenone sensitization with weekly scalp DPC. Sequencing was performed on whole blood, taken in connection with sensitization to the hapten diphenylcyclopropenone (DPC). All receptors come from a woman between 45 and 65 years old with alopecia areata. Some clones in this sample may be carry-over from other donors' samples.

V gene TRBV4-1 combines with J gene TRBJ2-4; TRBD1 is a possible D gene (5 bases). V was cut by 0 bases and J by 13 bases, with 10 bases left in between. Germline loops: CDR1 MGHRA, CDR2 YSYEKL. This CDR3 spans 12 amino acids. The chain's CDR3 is CASSQDRTSQYF. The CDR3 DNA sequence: TGCGCCAGCAGCCAAGATAGGACATCACAGTACTTC.

Written as DNA, the CDR3 is TGTGCCAGCAGCTTAGAGGGACAGGGATTTGGGGAGCAGTACTTC. Translating gives CASSLEGQGFGEQYF. The chain recombines TRBV7-2 with TRBJ2-7, with 9 bases that match TRBD1. Trimming removed 1 base from V and 7 bases from J; junction bases left unmatched: 8. The germline CDR1 and CDR2 sequences are SGHTA and FQGNSA. CDR3 length: 15 residues.

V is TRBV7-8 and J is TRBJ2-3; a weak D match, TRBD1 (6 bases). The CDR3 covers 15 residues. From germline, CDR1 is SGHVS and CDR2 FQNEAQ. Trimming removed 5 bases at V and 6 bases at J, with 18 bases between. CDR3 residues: CASSPQGRGMDTQYF. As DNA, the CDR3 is TGTGCCAGCAGCCCGCAGGGGCGAGGCATGGATACGCAGTATTTT.

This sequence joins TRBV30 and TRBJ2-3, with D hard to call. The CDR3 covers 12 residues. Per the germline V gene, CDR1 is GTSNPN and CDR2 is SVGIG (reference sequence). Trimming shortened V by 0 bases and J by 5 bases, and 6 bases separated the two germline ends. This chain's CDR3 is CAWSVGVDTQYF. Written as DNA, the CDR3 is TGTGCCTGGAGTGTAGGCGTAGATACGCAGTATTTT.

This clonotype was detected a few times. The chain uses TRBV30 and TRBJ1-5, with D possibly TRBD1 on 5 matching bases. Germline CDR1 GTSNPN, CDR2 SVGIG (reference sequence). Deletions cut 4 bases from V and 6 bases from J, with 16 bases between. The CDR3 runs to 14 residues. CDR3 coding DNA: TGTGCCTGGACACGGGGGGGTGAGGGTCAGCCCCAGCATTTT. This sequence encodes CAWTRGGEGQPQHF.

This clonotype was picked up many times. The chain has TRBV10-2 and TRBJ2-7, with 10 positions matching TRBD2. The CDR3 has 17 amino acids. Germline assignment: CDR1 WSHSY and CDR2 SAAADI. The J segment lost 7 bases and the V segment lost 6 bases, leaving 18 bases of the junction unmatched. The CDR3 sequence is CASRGPTSGAYLGEQYF. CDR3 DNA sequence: TGCGCCAGCAGAGGCCCTACTAGCGGGGCCTACTTGGGGGAGCAGTACTTC.

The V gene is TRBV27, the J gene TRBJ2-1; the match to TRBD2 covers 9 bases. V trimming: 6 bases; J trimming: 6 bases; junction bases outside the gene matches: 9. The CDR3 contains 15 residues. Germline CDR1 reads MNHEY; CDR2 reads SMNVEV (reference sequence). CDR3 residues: CASSYRTSALNEQFF. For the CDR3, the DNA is TGTGCCAGCAGCTACAGGACTAGCGCCCTCAATGAGCAGTTCTTC.

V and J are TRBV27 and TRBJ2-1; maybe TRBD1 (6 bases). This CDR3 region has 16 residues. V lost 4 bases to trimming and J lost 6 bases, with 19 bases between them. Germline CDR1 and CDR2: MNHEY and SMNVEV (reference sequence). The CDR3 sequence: CASSSSVGASANEQFF. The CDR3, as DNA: TGTGCCAGCAGTTCCTCAGTGGGGGCGTCCGCCAATGAGCAGTTCTTC.

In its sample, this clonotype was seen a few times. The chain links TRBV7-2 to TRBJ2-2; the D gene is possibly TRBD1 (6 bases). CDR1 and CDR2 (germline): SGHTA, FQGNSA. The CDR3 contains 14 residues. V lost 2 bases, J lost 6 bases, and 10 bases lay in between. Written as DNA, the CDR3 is TGTGCCAGCAGCTTAACAGGGAAGGCCGGGGAGCTGTTTTTT. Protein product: CASSLTGKAGELFF. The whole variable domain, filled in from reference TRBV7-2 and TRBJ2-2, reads GAGVSQSPSNKVTEKGKDVELRCDPISGHTALYWYRQSLGQGLEFLIYFQGNSAPDKSGLPSDRFSAERTGGSVSTLTIQRTQQEDSAVYLCASSLTGKAGELFFGEGSRLTVL.

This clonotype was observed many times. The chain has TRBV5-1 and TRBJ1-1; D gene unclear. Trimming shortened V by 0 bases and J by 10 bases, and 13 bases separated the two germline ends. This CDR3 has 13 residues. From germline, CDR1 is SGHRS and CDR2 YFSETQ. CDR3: CASSLEGRGGAFF. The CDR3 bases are TGCGCCAGCAGCTTGGAAGGAAGAGGTGGAGCTTTCTTT. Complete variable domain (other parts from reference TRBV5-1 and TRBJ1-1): KAGVTQTPRYLIKTRGQQVTLSCSPISGHRSVSWYQQTPGQGLQFLFEYFSETQRNKGNFPGRFSGRQFSNSRSEMNVSTLELGDSALYLCASSLEGRGGAFFGQGTRLTVV.

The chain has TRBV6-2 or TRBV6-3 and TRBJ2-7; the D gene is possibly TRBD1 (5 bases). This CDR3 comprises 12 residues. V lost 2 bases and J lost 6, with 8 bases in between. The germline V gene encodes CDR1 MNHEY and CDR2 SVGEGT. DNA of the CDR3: TGTGCCAGCAGTTACCAGGGCGGCGAGCAGTACTTC. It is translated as CASSYQGGEQYF.

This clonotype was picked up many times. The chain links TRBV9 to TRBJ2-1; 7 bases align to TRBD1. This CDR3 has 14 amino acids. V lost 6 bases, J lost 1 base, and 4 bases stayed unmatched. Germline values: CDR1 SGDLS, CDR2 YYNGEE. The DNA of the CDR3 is TGTGCCAGCAACGAACAGGGGTCCTACAATGAGCAGTTCTTC. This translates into CASNEQGSYNEQFF.

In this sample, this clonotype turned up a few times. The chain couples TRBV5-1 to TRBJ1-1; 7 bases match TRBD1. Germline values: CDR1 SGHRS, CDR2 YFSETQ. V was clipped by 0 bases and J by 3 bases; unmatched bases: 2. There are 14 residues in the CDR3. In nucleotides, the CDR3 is TGCGCCAGCAGCTTGGTGGGACAGTACACTGAAGCTTTCTTT. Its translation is CASSLVGQYTEAFF.

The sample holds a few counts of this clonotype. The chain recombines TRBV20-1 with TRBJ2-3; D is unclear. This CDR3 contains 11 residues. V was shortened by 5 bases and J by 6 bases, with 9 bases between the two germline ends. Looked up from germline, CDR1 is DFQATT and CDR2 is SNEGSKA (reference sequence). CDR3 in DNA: TGCAGTGCTCAAACGTTGGATACGCAGTATTTT. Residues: CSAQTLDTQYF.

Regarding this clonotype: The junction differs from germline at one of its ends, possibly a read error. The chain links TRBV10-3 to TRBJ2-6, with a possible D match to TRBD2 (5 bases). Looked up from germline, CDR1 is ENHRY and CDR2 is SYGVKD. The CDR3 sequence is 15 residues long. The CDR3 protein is CAISEGLSEANVLTF. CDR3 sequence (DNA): TGTGCCATCAGTGAAGGACTCTCTGAGGCCAACGTCCTGACTTTC.

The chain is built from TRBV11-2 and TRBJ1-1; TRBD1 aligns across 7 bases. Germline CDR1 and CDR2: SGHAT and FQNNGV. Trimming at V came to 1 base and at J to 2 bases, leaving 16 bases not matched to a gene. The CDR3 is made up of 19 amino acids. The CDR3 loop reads CASSLGQGQRTSLNTEAFF. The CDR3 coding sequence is TGTGCCAGCAGCTTAGGCCAGGGACAGCGCACCAGCCTAAACACTGAAGCTTTCTTT.

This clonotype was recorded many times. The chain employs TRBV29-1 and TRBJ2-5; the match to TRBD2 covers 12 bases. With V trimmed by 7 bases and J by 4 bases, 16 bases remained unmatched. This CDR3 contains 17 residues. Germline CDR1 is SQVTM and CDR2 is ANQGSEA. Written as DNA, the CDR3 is TGCAGCGCCACCAAACTACTAGCGGGAGGTGCGGGAGAGACCCAGTACTTC. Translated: CSATKLLAGGAGETQYF.

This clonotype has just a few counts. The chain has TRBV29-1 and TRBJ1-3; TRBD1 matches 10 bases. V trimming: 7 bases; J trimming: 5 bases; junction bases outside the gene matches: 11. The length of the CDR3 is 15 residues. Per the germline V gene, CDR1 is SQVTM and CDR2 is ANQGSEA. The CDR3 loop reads CSALLLDRGRNTIYF. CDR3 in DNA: TGCAGCGCTCTCTTGCTTGACAGGGGGCGAAACACCATATATTTT.

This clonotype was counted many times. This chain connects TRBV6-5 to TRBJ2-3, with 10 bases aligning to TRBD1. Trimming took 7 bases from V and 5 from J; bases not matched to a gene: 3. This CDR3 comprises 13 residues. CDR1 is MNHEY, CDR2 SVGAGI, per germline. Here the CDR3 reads CASNGQGEDTQYF. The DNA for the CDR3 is TGTGCCAGCAATGGACAGGGGGAAGATACGCAGTATTTT.

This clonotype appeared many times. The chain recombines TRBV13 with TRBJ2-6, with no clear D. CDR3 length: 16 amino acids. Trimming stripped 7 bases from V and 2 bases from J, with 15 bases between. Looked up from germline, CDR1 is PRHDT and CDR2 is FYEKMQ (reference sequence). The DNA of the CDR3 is TGTGCCAGCACCGTTAACGGCGGCCCTGGGGCCAACGTCCTGACTTTC. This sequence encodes CASTVNGGPGANVLTF.

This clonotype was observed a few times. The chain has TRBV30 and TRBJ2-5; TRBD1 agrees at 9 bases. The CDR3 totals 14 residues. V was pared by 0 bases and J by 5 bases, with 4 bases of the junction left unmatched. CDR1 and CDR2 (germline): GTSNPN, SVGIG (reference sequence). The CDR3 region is CAWSVGTGQETQYF. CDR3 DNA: TGTGCCTGGAGTGTCGGGACAGGGCAGGAGACCCAGTACTTC.